Listed below are T cell receptor beta chains from one sample, sequenced in a study of blood T cell repertoires in COVID-19. Using immunoSEQ multiplex PCR, the repertoire was profiled, and TCRdb retains in-frame clones only, with some absent. The table shows roughly 140,000 clones, with over 75% occurring only once. The material sequenced was peripheral blood. The receptors were sampled from a woman in her fifties or sixties with COVID-19, enrolled during active disease. The CDR3 runs from the conserved cysteine through the conserved F or W. A D gene is named only where the DNA matches it firmly.

TRBJ1-1 TRBV18 . CASSPRTANTEAFF
TRBJ2-1 TRBV11-3 TRBD2 CASSPTRGTSGAEQFF
TRBJ2-1 TRBV19 . CASSPAGEGSYNEQFF
TRBJ2-2 TRBV4-3 . CASSQGLAAGTGELFF
TRBJ2-7 TRBV18 TRBD2 CASSPSLAGNEQYF
TRBJ2-3 TRBV2 . CASSERRGLTDTQYF
TRBJ2-3 TRBV11-2 TRBD2 CASSFHFRTSGAAGDTQYF
TRBJ2-5 TRBV6-6 TRBD2 CASSPSRGGPGTQYF
TRBJ1-1 TRBV4-2 TRBD1 CASSQREGQQNTEAFF
TRBJ1-4 TRBV19 . CASSIAPSGNEKLFF
TRBJ1-1 TRBV5-1 . CASSLGEGNEAFF
TRBJ2-3 TRBV5-1 . CASSLSRKRFADTQYF
TRBJ2-4 TRBV7-8 TRBD1 CASSPQGWKNIQYF
TRBJ2-7 TRBV18 TRBD1 CASSDPGQHGSYEQYF
TRBJ1-6 TRBV4-3 . CASSQEASRAYNSPLHF
TRBJ2-7 TRBV2 . CASRATAYEQYF
TRBJ1-2 TRBV6-1 . CASSVEGRPINYGYTF
TRBJ2-7 TRBV4-1 TRBD2 CASSPGGDGGLFQQYF
TRBJ1-4 TRBV24-1 TRBD1 CATSDLGDRVVHTNEKLFF
TRBJ1-1 TRBV5-1 . CASSLAGTPDTEAFF
TRBJ2-5 TRBV5-1 . CASAQGGGETQYF
TRBJ1-4 TRBV19 . CASSWGTQGSNEKLFF
TRBJ2-7 TRBV21-1 . CASSCGIDGSYEQYF
TRBJ1-1 TRBV14 TRBD1 CASSQEEDRGQYTEAFF
TRBJ2-3 TRBV5-8 . CASSFIPTMGADTQYF
TRBJ2-7 TRBV6-2/TRBV6-3 TRBD2 CASSYDSGAYEQYF
TRBJ2-7 TRBV5-5 TRBD1 CASSWPGQGYGEQYF
TRBJ1-5 TRBV18 . CASSPNSNQPQHF
TRBJ2-3 TRBV7-3 TRBD2 CASSLPASGGVGGTDTQYF
TRBJ1-5 TRBV2 TRBD1 CASSDRGTASQPQHF
TRBJ2-2 TRBV5-1 TRBD2 CASSLQSGDNTGELFF
TRBJ2-7 TRBV5-1 . CASRYSYEQYF
TRBJ2-7 TRBV6-6 TRBD1 CASSSQDRGLYEQYF
TRBJ2-2 TRBV19 . CASSIGQGYTGELFF
TRBJ1-5 TRBV3-1/TRBV3-2 . CASSPKQGLGQPQHF
TRBJ2-3 TRBV21-1 . CASSSYTDTQYF
TRBJ2-3 TRBV4-1 TRBD2 CASSQGGLAGGFSTDTQYF
TRBJ2-3 TRBV27 . CASSLSASTDTQYF
TRBJ1-4 TRBV7-9 . CASSPGWIEKLFF
TRBJ2-1 TRBV7-2 TRBD2 CASSLGASGRVDEQFF
TRBJ1-6 TRBV9 . CASSGDTYNSPLHF
TRBJ1-2 TRBV5-1 . CASSLVAGQLVYGYTF
TRBJ1-1 TRBV5-1 TRBD1 CASSLPGTGGTEAFF
TRBJ1-4 TRBV5-1 . CASSLLGGEKLFF
TRBJ2-7 TRBV28 TRBD1 CASSPPRGTGGSDEQYF
TRBJ2-7 TRBV2 TRBD1 CASSERGTVAYEQYF
TRBJ2-3 TRBV9 . CASSVGWATDTQYF
TRBJ1-4 TRBV19 . CASSDSTSTNEKLFF
TRBJ1-5 TRBV4-2 . CASSSGSAGNQPQHF
TRBJ2-2 TRBV9 . CASSVDAGNTGELFF
TRBJ2-2 TRBV5-1 . CASSVDGRNTGELFF
TRBJ2-3 TRBV24-1 TRBD2 CATSDYKRGLTDTQYF
TRBJ1-1 TRBV6-5 . CASSRGMALGTEAFF
TRBJ2-7 TRBV5-6 TRBD1 CASSLRGTGYEQYF
TRBJ2-3 TRBV7-3 . CASSLKTGSTDTQYF
TRBJ2-7 TRBV9 TRBD1 CASSFSPGTGSDSYEQYF
TRBJ2-5 TRBV4-2 . CASSLPGRGETQYF
TRBJ2-1 TRBV15 TRBD1 CATSRGGGLHNEQFF
TRBJ1-5 TRBV6-5 . CASSLKIGDQPQHF
TRBJ2-1 TRBV11-3 . CASSSRRTSSYNEQFF